This T cell receptor (beta chain) was obtained from a study of STAT5B mutations in CD4+ large granular lymphocyte leukemia. This table comes from immunoSEQ multiplex PCR, and its TCRdb copy is limited to in-frame clones, with some not included. This table holds 40,000 to 50,000 clones, 80% to 85% found once. This CDR3 has 14 amino acids. V was clipped by 3 bases and J by 3 bases, with 11 bases between them. The germline CDR1 and CDR2 sequences are SQVTM and ANQGSEA. The source is a human donor in good health. Sequenced sample: CD4+ T cells from blood buffy coats. The J gene is TRBJ2-2, the V gene TRBV29-1; maybe TRBD1 (6 bases). CDR3 nucleotide sequence: TGCAGCGTTGATACAGGGTTTGACACCGGGGAGCTGTTTTTT. Amino acids: CSVDTGFDTGELFF.